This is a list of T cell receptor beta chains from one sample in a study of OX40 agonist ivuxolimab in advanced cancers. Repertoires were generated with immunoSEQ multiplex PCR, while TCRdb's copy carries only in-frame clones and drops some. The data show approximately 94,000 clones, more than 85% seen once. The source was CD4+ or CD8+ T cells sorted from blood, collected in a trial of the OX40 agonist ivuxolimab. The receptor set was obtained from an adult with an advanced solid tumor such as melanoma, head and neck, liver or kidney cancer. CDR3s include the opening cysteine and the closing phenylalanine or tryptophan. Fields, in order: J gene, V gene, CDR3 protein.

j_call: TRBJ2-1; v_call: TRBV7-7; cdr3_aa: CASSPTSRVAYNEQFF
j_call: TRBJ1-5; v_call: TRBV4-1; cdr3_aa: CASSQFAGSNQPQHF
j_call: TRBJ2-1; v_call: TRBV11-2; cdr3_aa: CASSFRLAGIYNEQFF
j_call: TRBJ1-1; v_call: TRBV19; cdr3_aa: CASSFAGDTEAFF
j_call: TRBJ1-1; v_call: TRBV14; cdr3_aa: CASSPYKGTEAFF
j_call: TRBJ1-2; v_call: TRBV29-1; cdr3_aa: CSVEDDRLDYGYTF
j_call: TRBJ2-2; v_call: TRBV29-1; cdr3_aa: CSATEGTGELFF
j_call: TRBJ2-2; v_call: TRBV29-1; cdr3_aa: CSVEGLAGNTGELFF
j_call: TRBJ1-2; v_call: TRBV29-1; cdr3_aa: CSVEDIRVVDGYTF
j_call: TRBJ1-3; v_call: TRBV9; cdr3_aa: CASSVGSTGGRGNTIYF
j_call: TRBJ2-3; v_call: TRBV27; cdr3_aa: CASSLRGALTDTQYF
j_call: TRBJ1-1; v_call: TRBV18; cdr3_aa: CASSPGPLGTEAFF
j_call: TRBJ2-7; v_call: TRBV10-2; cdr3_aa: CASSERAILEQYF
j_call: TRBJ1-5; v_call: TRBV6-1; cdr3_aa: CASSEVYRTGGWGQPQHF
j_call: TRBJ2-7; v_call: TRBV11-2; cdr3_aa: CASSLGWGEDEQYF
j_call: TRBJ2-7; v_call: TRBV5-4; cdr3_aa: CASSLVTGRLYEQYF
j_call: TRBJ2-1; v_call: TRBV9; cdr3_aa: CASSPFRDVNDEQFF
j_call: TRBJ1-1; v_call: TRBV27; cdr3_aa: CASSFGTEAFF
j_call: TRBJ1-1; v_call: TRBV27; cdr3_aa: CASSFGGPYTEAFF
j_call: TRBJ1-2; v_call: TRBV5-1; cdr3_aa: CASSSTVANYGYTF
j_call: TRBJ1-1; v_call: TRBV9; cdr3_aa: CASSAGTGNTEAFF
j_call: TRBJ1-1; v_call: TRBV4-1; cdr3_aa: CASSLRTLDTEAFF
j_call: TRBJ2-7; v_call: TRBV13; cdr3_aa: CASSLEVRTGEQYF
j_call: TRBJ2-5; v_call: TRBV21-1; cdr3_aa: CASSNRDRGLKTQYF
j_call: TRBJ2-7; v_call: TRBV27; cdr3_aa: CASSLRGTPYEQYF
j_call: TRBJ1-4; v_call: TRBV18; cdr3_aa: CASSPLDRVGEKLFF
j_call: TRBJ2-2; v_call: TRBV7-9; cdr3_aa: CASSLGTGELFF
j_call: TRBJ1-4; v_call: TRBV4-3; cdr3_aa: CASSQDRVLLAGEKLFF
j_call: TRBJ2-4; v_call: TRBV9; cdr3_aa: CASSAVEGGENIQYF
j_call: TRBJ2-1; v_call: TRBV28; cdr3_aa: CASSLRRDTLREQFF
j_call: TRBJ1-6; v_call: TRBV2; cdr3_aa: CASSRTVSSYNSPLHF
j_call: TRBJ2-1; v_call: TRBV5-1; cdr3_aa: CASSLKGLLAEYNEQFF
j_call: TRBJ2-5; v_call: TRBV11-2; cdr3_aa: CASSLGGGHQETQYF
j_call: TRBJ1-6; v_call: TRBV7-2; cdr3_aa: CASSHRISYNSPLHF
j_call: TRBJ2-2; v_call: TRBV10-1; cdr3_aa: CASSERDAEGVGELFF
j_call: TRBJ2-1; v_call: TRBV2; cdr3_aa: CARGLNEQFF
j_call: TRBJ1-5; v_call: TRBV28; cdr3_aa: CASSSSGGANQPQHF
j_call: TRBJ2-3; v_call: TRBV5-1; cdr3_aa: CASSMGQGSTDTQYF
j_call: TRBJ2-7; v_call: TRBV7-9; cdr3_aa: CASSWDLAGVTYEQYF
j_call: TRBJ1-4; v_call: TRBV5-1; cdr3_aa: CASSSGQATNEKLFF
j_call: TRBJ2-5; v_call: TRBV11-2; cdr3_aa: CASSLDLVRETQYF
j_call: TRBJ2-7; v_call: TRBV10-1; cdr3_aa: CASSGDSSYEQYF
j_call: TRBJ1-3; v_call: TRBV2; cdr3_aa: CASQTFDSGNTIYF
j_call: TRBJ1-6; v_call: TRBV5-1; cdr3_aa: CASSQDVSYNSPLHF
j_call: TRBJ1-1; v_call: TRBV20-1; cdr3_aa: CSAGGEAFF
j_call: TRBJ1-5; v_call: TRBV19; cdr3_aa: CASSIGEGSAQHF
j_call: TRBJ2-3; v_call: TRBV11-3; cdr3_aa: CASSLREGTDTQYF
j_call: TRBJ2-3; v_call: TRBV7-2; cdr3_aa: CASSSAGGDTQYF
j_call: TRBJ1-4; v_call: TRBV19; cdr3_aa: CASSIGGSGEKLFF
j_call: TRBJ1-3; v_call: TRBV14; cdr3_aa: CASSQGQGDSGNTIYF
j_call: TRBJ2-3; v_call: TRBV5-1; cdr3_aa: CASSKHRGRLDTQYF
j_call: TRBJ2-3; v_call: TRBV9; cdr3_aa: CASSGPGLADLTDTQYF
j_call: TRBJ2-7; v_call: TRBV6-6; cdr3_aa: CASSYGLDEQYF